These 14 T cell receptor beta chains were sequenced from one sample in a study of T cells in Graves' hyperthyroidism and ophthalmopathy. TCR beta CDR3 regions were amplified from RNA transcripts. The primer set for the first-round RT-PCR of the TCR CDR3 was HTBI. TCRdb ran MiXCR on the multiplex PCR reads and lists one entry per CDR3 protein. The repertoire holds around 450,000 distinct CDR3 sequences, with 15% to 19% as singletons. Sequenced sample: blood. The receptors derive from a woman in her late teens or twenties with Graves' hyperthyroidism.

This clonotype was seen ten or more times. The chain has TRBV20-1 and TRBJ2-3; 10 bases are a match to TRBD2. CDR1 is DFQATT and CDR2 is SNEGSKA in the germline V gene (reference sequence). The CDR3 sequence is 16 residues long. V lost 1 base to trimming and J lost 2 bases; unmatched junction nucleotides: 6. In nucleotides, the CDR3 is TGCAGTGCTAGAGTAGCAGCGGGGGGGCTCACAGATACGCAGTATTTT. This encodes CSARVAAGGLTDTQYF.

This clonotype was observed at least ten times. The chain uses TRBV24-1 and TRBJ2-1; 10 positions agree with TRBD2. After removal of 3 bases from V and 6 bases from J, the junction contained 7 bases not matched to a gene. Germline V gene data show CDR1 as KGHDR and CDR2 as SFDVKD. The CDR3 runs to 16 residues. CDR3 region: CATSDGLAGVGNEQFF. CDR3 DNA sequence: TGTGCCACCAGTGATGGGCTAGCGGGAGTAGGCAATGAGCAGTTCTTC.

This clonotype came up many times. The chain carries TRBV7-2 and TRBJ2-1; 7 bases are shared with TRBD2. Germline V gene data show CDR1 as SGHTA and CDR2 as FQGNSA. With V trimmed by 5 bases and J by 8 bases, 18 bases remained unmatched. The CDR3 sequence is 17 residues long. CDR3 in amino acids: CASSPQTRAGSLDEQFF. CDR3 sequence (DNA): TGTGCCAGCAGCCCCCAGACGAGAGCGGGAAGTCTCGATGAGCAGTTCTTC.

This clonotype was seen ten or more times. The chain uses TRBV13 and TRBJ2-7; either TRBD1 or TRBD2 may supply D (5 bases each). Germline V gene lookup returns CDR1 PRHDT and CDR2 FYEKMQ (reference sequence). The CDR3 sequence is 14 residues long. Trimming removed 4 bases from V and 5 bases from J, with 15 bases in between. CDR3 amino acids: CASSYRRGVHEQYF. The CDR3 nucleotides are TGTGCCAGCAGCTATAGGAGAGGGGTCCACGAGCAGTACTTC.

This clonotype was seen many times. This rearrangement joins TRBV6-1 to TRBJ2-7; maybe TRBD2 (5 bases). The germline V gene encodes CDR1 MNHNS and CDR2 SASEGT. The CDR3 spans 13 residues. V gave up 5 bases and J gave up 7 bases, with 15 bases separating them. The CDR3 region is CASSSVGPGEQYF. The CDR3 coding sequence is TGTGCCAGCAGTTCGGTGGGCCCGGGGGAGCAGTACTTC.

This clonotype was counted many times. This chain connects TRBV10-3 to TRBJ1-6, with D tentatively TRBD1 (5 bases). Germline values: CDR1 ENHRY, CDR2 SYGVKD. CDR3 size: 13 residues. V was pared by 2 bases and J by 10 bases, with 9 bases between. Here the CDR3 DNA reads TGTGCCATCAGTGAGGGGGACGGATCACCCCTCCACTTT. This translates into CAISEGDGSPLHF.

The table lists this clonotype with a count of one. The V gene is TRBV20-1, the J gene TRBJ2-3; possibly TRBD1 for D (6 bases). V shed 2 bases and J shed 4 bases, with 19 bases lying between them. There are 16 residues in the CDR3. Germline CDR1 DFQATT, CDR2 SNEGSKA (reference sequence). The DNA of the CDR3 is TGCAGTGCTAGACCCCTAATGGGGGCTCTGGCAGATACGCAGTATTTT. Residues: CSARPLMGALADTQYF.

This clonotype was seen at least ten times. CDR3 sequence: CASSSTRGQSEQFF. For the CDR3, the DNA is TGCGCCAGCAGCTCAACCCGGGGGCAGTCTGAGCAGTTCTTC. The chain is built from TRBV5-1 and TRBJ2-1; D possibly uses TRBD1 or TRBD2 (6 bases each). The CDR3 totals 14 residues. Germline assignment: CDR1 SGHRS and CDR2 YFSETQ. Between the trimmed V and J ends, which lost 3 bases and 9 bases, there was a span of 16 bases.

This clonotype has a count of ten or more. The gene calls are TRBV5-5 and TRBJ2-5; D is possibly TRBD1 (6 bases). The CDR3 has 15 amino acids. The germline CDR1 and CDR2 sequences are SGHKS and YYEKEE (reference sequence). With 3 bases removed from V and 1 base from J, the gap between germline ends came to 13 bases. The CDR3 DNA is TGTGCCAGCAGCTCCGACTCGGACAGCCAAGAGACCCAGTACTTC. It translates to CASSSDSDSQETQYF.

This clonotype was detected only a few times. This rearrangement joins TRBV7-3 to TRBJ2-5, with a possible D match to TRBD2 (7 bases). This CDR3 is 13 amino acids long. Germline CDR1 reads SGHTA; CDR2 reads FQGTGA. Trimming stripped 3 bases from V and 10 bases from J, with 15 bases between. The CDR3 sequence is CASSLEGGHHQYF. The CDR3 DNA reads as TGTGCCAGCAGCTTGGAGGGGGGGCATCACCAGTACTTC.

The chain uses TRBV10-3 and TRBJ2-7; 8 nucleotides line up with TRBD1. Germline CDR1 is ENHRY and CDR2 is SYGVKD. J lost 5 bases, V lost 6 bases, and 6 bases had no gene match. This CDR3 contains 13 residues. In nucleotides, the CDR3 is TGTGCCATCAGGCTACAGGGGGAGGACGAGCAGTACTTC. Protein sequence: CAIRLQGEDEQYF.

The chain joins TRBV6-1 to TRBJ1-5, with D unresolved. The length of the CDR3 is 16 residues. Germline loops: CDR1 MNHNS, CDR2 SASEGT. V was trimmed by 2 bases and J by 0 bases, leaving 11 bases between them. The CDR3 loop reads CASSEKEGYSNQPQHF. DNA for the CDR3: TGTGCCAGCAGTGAAAAGGAAGGCTATAGCAATCAGCCCCAGCATTTT.

The sample holds many counts of this clonotype. The chain joins TRBV3-1 to TRBJ1-5; the match to TRBD1 covers 9 bases. The CDR3 has 14 amino acids. CDR1 is LGHDT and CDR2 is YNNKEL in the germline V gene (reference sequence). V dropped 4 bases and J dropped 7; count of bases not matched to a gene: 5. CDR3 region: CASSLGTGSQPQHF. For the CDR3, the DNA is TGTGCCAGCAGCCTCGGGACAGGGTCACAGCCCCAGCATTTT.

In its sample, this clonotype was seen many times. The J gene is TRBJ1-4, the V gene TRBV12-5, with D tentatively TRBD1 (5 bases). The ends were cut back, 6 bases at V and 8 bases at J, with 19 bases in the middle. The CDR3 sequence is 15 residues long. Germline CDR1 and CDR2: LGHNT and FRNRAP. CDR3 coding DNA: TGTGCTAGTGGATCCAACAGCTACCGACAGGAAAAACTGTTTTTT. Its translation is CASGSNSYRQEKLFF.